One sample yielded the 12 T cell receptor beta chains listed below, sequenced in a study of identical twins. TCRdb used MiXCR to reprocess the 5' RACE reads, holding one entry per CDR3 protein. Of 500,000 to 550,000 distinct CDR3 sequences in the sample, under 25% were seen once. These data also formed part of another study, on T cells expressing NK-cell markers.

The sequenced material came from CD4+ T cells sorted from blood. These receptors came from a woman between 18 and 29 years old in good health.

The V and J genes are TRBV7-3 and TRBJ2-1; D not resolved. V lost 5 bases and J 3 bases, leaving 8 bases between the germline ends. The germline V gene has CDR1 SGHTA and CDR2 FQGTGA. The CDR3 totals 13 residues. CDR3 DNA: TGTGCCAGCAGCCCAACCAACTACAATGAGCAGTTCTTC. As protein: CASSPTNYNEQFF.

This clonotype was seen only a few times. The V gene is TRBV7-3, the J gene TRBJ2-3, with 10 bases fitting TRBD1. With V trimmed by 1 base and J by 9 bases, 4 bases remained unmatched. The CDR3 has 14 residues. Per germline, CDR1 SGHTA and CDR2 FQGTGA. The CDR3 protein is CASSLRATGGTQYF. The CDR3 nucleotides read TGTGCCAGCAGCTTAAGGGCGACAGGGGGCACGCAGTATTTT.

The sample holds many counts of this clonotype. The chain has TRBV12-3 or TRBV12-4 and TRBJ2-1; the D is unclear. The CDR3 is 12 amino acids. Trimming took off 11 bases at V and 6 bases at J, with 14 bases between the two ends. CDR3 bases: TGTGCCGGCCCCGGGCCCCCCAATGAGCAGTTCTTC. Translating it yields CAGPGPPNEQFF.

This sequence joins TRBV7-2 and TRBJ1-2, with D possibly matching TRBD1 (6 bases). The CDR3 contains 15 residues. CDR1 SGHTA and CDR2 FQGNSA come from the germline V gene. V gave up 4 bases and J gave up 6 bases, with 18 bases separating them. CDR3 nucleotide sequence: TGTGCCAGCAGCTCCTCCTCCGCAGGGGAGAATGGCTACACCTTC. Residues: CASSSSSAGENGYTF.

This clonotype showed up just a few times. The chain joins TRBV7-9 to TRBJ2-3; D is ambiguous. Germline values: CDR1 SEHNR, CDR2 FQNEAQ (reference sequence). V lost 5 bases to trimming and J lost 4 bases, with 13 bases between them. The CDR3 is 14 amino acids. The CDR3 nucleotides read TGTGCCAGCAGCCCAGTATCGTGGGCAGATACGCAGTATTTT. Translated: CASSPVSWADTQYF. The full variable domain, in which reference TRBV7-9 and TRBJ2-3 provide the parts outside the CDR3, is DTGVSQNPRHKITKRGQNVTFRCDPISEHNRLYWYRQTLGQGPEFLTYFQNEAQLEKSRLLSDRFSAERPKGSFSTLEIQRTEQGDSAMYLCASSPVSWADTQYFGPGTRLTVL.

J is TRBJ2-7 and V is TRBV29-1; 8 positions match TRBD1. CDR1 is SQVTM and CDR2 is ANQGSEA in the germline V gene. J gave up 5 bases and V 1 base, and 7 bases lay outside the gene matches. CDR3 length equals 14 residues. This CDR3 reads CSVEGTGKRDEQYF. The CDR3 DNA reads TGCAGCGTTGAAGGGACAGGGAAGAGGGACGAGCAGTACTTC.

A few counts support this clonotype. The chain recombines TRBV20-1 with TRBJ1-6, with TRBD1 matching 7 bases. V lost 6 bases, J lost 5 bases, and 10 bases stayed unmatched. Germline lookup yields CDR1 DFQATT and CDR2 SNEGSKA (reference sequence). The CDR3 sequence is 15 residues long. CDR3 protein: CSARNLGQNNSPLHF. The CDR3 region has the DNA TGCAGTGCGAGGAATCTGGGACAGAATAATTCACCCCTCCACTTT.

The rearrangement joins TRBV27 to TRBJ1-2; D unresolved. The CDR3 is 14 amino acids. CDR1 MNHEY and CDR2 SMNVEV come from the germline V gene (reference sequence). V was clipped by 4 bases and J by 4 bases, with 13 bases between them. The CDR3 DNA reads TGTGCCAGCAGTTATAAGCCGACTGGCTATGGCTACACCTTC. This sequence encodes CASSYKPTGYGYTF.

There are a few counts of this clonotype. The CDR3, as DNA: TGTGCCAGCAGGCAATCCAGCCCAGTTAATTCACCCCTCCACTTT. The encoded protein is CASRQSSPVNSPLHF. The V call is TRBV6-1, the J call TRBJ1-6; D call uncertain. Trimming took off 6 bases at V and 6 bases at J, with 15 bases between the two ends. CDR1 MNHNS and CDR2 SASEGT come from the germline V gene. The CDR3 consists of 15 residues.

The chain recombines TRBV10-3 with TRBJ2-5; a weak D match, TRBD1 (5 bases). The V end was cut by 4 bases, the J end by 0 bases, with 6 bases between. Germline CDR1 ENHRY, CDR2 SYGVKD. The CDR3 runs to 13 residues. CDR3 amino acids: CAISGQNQETQYF. CDR3 coding DNA: TGTGCCATCAGTGGACAGAACCAAGAGACCCAGTACTTC.

This clonotype turned up a few times. J is TRBJ1-1 and V is TRBV11-2; D gene ambiguous. The CDR3 totals 13 residues. Germline loops: CDR1 SGHAT, CDR2 FQNNGV. V was cut by 7 bases and J by 7 bases, with 16 bases left in between. The CDR3 protein is CASTASVYYEAFF. The DNA for the CDR3 is TGTGCCAGCACCGCTTCGGTATACTATGAAGCTTTCTTT.

This clonotype was recorded at least ten times. This chain connects TRBV6-5 to TRBJ1-1, with D perhaps matching TRBD1 (6 bases). The germline V gene has CDR1 MNHEY and CDR2 SVGAGI. V gave up 0 bases and J gave up 1 base, with 9 bases separating them. There are 15 residues in the CDR3. The CDR3 sequence is CASSYSGTSNTEAFF. Here the CDR3 DNA reads TGTGCCAGCAGTTACTCCGGGACATCGAACACTGAAGCTTTCTTT.